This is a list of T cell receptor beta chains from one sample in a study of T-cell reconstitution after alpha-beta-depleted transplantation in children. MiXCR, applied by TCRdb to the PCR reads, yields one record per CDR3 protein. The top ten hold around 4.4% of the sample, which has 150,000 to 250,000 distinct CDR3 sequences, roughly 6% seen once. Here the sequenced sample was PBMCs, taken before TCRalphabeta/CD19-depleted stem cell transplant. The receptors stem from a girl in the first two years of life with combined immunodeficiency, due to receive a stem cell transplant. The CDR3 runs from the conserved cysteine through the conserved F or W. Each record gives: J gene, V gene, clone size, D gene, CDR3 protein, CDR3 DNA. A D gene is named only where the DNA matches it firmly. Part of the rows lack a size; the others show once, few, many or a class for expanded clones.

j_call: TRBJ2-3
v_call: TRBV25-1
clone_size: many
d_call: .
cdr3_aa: CASTSDSTDTQYF
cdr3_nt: TGTGCCAGCACTTCGGACAGCACAGATACGCAGTATTTT

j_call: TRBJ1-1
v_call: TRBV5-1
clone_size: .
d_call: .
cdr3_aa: CASSFDMNTEAFF
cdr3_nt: TGCGCCAGCAGCTTTGACATGAACACTGAAGCTTTCTTT

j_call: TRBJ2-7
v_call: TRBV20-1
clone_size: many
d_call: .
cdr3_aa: CSAWERGGNSYEQYF
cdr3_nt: TGCAGTGCATGGGAGAGGGGCGGGAACTCCTACGAGCAGTACTTC

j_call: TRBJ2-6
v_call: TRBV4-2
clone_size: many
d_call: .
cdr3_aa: CASSQDYPPGANVLTF
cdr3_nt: TGTGCCAGCAGCCAAGATTATCCCCCTGGGGCCAACGTCCTGACTTTC

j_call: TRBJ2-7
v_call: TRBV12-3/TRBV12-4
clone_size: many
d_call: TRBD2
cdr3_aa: CASCLAGDLYYEQYF
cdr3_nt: TGTGCCAGCTGCTTAGCGGGGGACCTTTACTACGAGCAGTACTTC

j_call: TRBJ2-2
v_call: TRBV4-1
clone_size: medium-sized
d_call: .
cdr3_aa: CASSQDGTGRRLFF
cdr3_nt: TGCGCCAGCAGCCAAGATGGAACAGGCCGGAGGCTGTTTTTT

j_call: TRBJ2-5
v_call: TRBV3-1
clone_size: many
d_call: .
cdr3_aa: CASSHMEETQYF
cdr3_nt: TGTGCCAGCAGCCACATGGAAGAGACCCAGTACTTC

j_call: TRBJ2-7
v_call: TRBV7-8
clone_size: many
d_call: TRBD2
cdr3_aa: CASSRLAGVFYEQYF
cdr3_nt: TGTGCCAGCAGCAGACTAGCGGGAGTTTTCTACGAGCAGTACTTC

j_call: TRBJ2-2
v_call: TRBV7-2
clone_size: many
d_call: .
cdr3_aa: CASSLWVSRAGELFF
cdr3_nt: TGTGCCAGCAGCTTATGGGTCTCCCGGGCCGGGGAGCTGTTTTTT

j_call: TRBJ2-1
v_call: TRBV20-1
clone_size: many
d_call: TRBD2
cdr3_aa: CSATSGTNNEQFF
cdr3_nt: TGCAGTGCAACTAGCGGCACCAACAATGAGCAGTTCTTC

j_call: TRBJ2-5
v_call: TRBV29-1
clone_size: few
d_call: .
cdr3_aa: CSVEGLEMETQYF
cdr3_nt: TGCAGCGTTGAAGGACTAGAGATGGAGACCCAGTACTTC

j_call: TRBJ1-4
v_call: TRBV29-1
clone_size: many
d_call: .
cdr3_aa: CSVDQGEKLFF
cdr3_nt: TGCAGCGTTGACCAAGGAGAAAAACTGTTTTTT

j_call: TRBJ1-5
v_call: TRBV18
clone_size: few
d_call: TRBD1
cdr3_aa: CASSSGQGVQPQHF
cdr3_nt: TGTGCCAGCTCCTCTGGACAGGGGGTTCAGCCCCAGCATTTT

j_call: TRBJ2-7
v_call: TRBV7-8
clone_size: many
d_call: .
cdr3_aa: CASSLAQTGSYEQYF
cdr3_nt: TGTGCCAGCAGCTTAGCCCAGACAGGTTCCTACGAGCAGTACTTC

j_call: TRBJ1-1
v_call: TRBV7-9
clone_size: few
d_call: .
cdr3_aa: CASSLGSGVTEAFF
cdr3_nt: TGTGCCAGCAGCTTAGGGTCCGGGGTGACTGAAGCTTTCTTT

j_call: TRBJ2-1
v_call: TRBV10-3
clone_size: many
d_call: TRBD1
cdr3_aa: CAISSRNRQGPYNEQFF
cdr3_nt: TGTGCCATCAGTTCCCGCAATAGACAGGGCCCCTACAATGAGCAGTTCTTC

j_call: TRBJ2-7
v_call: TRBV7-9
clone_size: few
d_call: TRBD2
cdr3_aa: CASSFGTSGPYEQYF
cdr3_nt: TGTGCCAGCAGCTTCGGGACTAGCGGACCCTACGAGCAGTACTTC

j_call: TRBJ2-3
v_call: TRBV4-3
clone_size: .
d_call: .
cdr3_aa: CASSQGTFSTDTQYF
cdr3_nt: TGCGCCAGCAGCCAAGGGACGTTTAGCACAGATACGCAGTATTTT

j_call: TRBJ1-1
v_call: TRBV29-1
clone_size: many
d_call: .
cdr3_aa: CSAQKGTTKAFF
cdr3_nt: TGCAGCGCTCAAAAGGGTACAACTAAAGCTTTCTTT

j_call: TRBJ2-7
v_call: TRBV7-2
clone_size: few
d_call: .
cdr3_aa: CASSVGADEQYF
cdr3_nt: TGTGCCAGCAGTGTGGGCGCGGACGAGCAGTACTTC

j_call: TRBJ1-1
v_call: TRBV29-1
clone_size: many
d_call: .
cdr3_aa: CSVEVSMNTEAFF
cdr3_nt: TGCAGCGTTGAGGTCAGCATGAACACTGAAGCTTTCTTT

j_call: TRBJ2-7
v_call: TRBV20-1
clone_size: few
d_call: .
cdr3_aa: CSTRGAYEQYF
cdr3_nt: TGCAGTACCAGAGGGGCCTACGAGCAGTACTTC

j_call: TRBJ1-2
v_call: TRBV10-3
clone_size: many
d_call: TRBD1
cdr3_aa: CAISGQGVGNYGYTF
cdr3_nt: TGTGCCATCAGTGGACAGGGGGTTGGTAACTATGGCTACACCTTC

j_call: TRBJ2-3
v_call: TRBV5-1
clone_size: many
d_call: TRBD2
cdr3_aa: CASSRLAALLTDTQYF
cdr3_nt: TGCGCCAGCAGCAGACTAGCGGCCCTCCTCACAGATACGCAGTATTTT

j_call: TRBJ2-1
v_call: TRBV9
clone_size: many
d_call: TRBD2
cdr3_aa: CASSVFGGSINEQFF
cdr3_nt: TGTGCCAGCAGCGTATTCGGGGGGTCCATCAATGAGCAGTTCTTC

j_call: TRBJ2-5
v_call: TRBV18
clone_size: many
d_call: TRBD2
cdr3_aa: CASSPSGRASETQYF
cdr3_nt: TGTGCCAGCTCACCAAGCGGGAGGGCCTCGGAGACCCAGTACTTC

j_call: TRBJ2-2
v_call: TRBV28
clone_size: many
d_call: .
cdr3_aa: CASSRPRGPSGELFF
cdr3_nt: TGTGCCAGCAGTCGCCCCCGGGGCCCAAGCGGGGAGCTGTTTTTT

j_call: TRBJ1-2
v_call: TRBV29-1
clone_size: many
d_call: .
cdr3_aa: CSVEEGSYGYTF
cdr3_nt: TGCAGCGTAGAAGAGGGAAGCTATGGCTACACCTTC

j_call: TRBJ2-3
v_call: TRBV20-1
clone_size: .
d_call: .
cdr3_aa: CSASRDGGSGSDTQYF
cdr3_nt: TGCAGTGCTAGTAGGGACGGAGGGTCCGGATCAGATACGCAGTATTTT

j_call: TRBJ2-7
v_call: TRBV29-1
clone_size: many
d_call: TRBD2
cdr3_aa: CSVSAGETYEQYF
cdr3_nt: TGCAGCGTTAGTGCGGGGGAGACCTACGAGCAGTACTTC

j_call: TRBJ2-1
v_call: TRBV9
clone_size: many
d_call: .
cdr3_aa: CASGGDNYNEQFF
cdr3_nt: TGTGCCAGCGGGGGAGACAACTACAATGAGCAGTTCTTC

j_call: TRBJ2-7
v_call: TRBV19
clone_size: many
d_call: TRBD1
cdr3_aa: CASSIGGTGDEYF
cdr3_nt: TGTGCCAGTAGTATTGGCGGGACAGGGGACGAGTACTTC

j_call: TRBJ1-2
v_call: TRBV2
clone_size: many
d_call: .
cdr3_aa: CASSLAEDYGYTF
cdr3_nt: TGTGCCAGCAGTCTTGCGGAGGACTATGGCTACACCTTC

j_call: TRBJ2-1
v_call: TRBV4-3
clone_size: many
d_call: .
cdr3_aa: CASSQVHPGFLRNEQFF
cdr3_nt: TGCGCCAGCAGCCAAGTACACCCCGGCTTTCTACGCAATGAGCAGTTCTTC

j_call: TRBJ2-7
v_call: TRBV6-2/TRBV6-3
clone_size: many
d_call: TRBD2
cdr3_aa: CASSYANAGEMGEQYF
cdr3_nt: TGTGCCAGCAGTTACGCTAACGCGGGAGAAATGGGTGAGCAGTACTTC

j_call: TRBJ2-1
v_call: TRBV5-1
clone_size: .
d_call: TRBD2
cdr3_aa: CASSLVSSGTYNEQFF
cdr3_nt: TGCGCCAGCAGCTTGGTATCTAGCGGGACTTACAATGAGCAGTTCTTC

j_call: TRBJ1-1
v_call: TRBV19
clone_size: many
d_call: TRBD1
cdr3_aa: CASSRGFYTEAFF
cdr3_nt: TGTGCCAGTAGCAGGGGGTTCTACACTGAAGCTTTCTTT

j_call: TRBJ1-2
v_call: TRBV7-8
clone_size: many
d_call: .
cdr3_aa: CASSPTPGLGGYTF
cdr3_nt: TGTGCCAGCAGCCCGACCCCAGGGTTAGGTGGCTACACCTTC

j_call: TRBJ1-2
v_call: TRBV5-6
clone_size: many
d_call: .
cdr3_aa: CASSLGRGALDGYTF
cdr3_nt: TGTGCCAGCAGCTTGGGGCGGGGGGCGCTGGATGGCTACACCTTC

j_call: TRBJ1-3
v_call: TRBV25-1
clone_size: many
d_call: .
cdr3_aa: CASSPGSRSGNTIYF
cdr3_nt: TGTGCCAGCAGCCCCGGGTCCCGCTCTGGAAACACCATATATTTT

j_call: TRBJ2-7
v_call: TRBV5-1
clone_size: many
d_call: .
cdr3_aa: CASSSPGLSYEQYF
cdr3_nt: TGCGCCAGCAGCTCACCGGGACTTTCCTACGAGCAGTACTTC

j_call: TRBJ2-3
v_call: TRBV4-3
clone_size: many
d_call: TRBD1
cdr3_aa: CASSPIPLTGRSTDTQYF
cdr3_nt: TGCGCCAGCAGCCCGATCCCCCTGACAGGGCGGAGCACAGATACGCAGTATTTT

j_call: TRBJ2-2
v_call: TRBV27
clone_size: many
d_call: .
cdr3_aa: CASSPSGRHTGELFF
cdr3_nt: TGTGCCAGCAGTCCCTCAGGAAGGCACACCGGGGAGCTGTTTTTT

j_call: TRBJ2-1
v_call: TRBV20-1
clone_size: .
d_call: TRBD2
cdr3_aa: CSARGNPGLVFYNEQFF
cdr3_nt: TGCAGTGCTAGAGGAAACCCGGGACTAGTCTTCTACAATGAGCAGTTCTTC

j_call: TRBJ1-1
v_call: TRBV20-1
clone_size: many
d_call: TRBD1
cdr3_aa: CSAQTGVREAFF
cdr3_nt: TGCAGTGCCCAAACAGGGGTGCGAGAAGCTTTCTTT

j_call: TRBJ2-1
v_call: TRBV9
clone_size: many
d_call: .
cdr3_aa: CASSAGGSYNEQFF
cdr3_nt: TGTGCCAGCAGCGCAGGGGGGTCCTACAATGAGCAGTTCTTC

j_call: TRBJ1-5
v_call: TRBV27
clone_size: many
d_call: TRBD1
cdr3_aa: CASSLTGYGQPQHF
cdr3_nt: TGTGCCAGCAGCCTGACAGGGTACGGACAGCCCCAGCATTTT

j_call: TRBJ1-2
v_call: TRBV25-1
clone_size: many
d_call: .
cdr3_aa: CASSDLDTNGYTF
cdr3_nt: TGTGCCAGCAGTGATCTGGACACCAATGGCTACACCTTC

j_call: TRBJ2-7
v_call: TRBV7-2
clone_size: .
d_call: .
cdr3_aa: CASSLGLNPYEQYF
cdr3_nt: TGTGCCAGCAGCCTGGGACTGAACCCCTACGAGCAGTACTTC

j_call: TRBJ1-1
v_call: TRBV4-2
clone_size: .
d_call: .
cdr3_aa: CASSQDESEGAGAEGTEAFF
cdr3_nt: TGTGCCAGCAGCCAAGACGAAAGCGAAGGGGCAGGGGCGGAGGGCACTGAAGCTTTCTTT

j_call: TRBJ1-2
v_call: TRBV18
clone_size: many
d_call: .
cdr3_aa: CASSPPGSENYGYTF
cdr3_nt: TGTGCCAGCTCACCACCAGGCAGCGAGAACTATGGCTACACCTTC

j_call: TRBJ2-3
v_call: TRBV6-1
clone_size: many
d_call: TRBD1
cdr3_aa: CASTNSGTGHEDTQYF
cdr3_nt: TGTGCCAGCACCAACTCCGGGACAGGGCATGAAGATACGCAGTATTTT

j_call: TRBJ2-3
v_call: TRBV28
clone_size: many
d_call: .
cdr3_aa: CASSQLSDTQYF
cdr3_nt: TGTGCCAGCAGCCAGTTATCAGATACGCAGTATTTT

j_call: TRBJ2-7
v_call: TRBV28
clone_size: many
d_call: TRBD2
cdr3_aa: CASSPPGTSGPTYEQYF
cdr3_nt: TGTGCCAGCAGTCCCCCCGGGACTAGCGGTCCGACCTACGAGCAGTACTTC

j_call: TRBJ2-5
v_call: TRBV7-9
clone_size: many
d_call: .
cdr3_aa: CASGIRDQLETQYF
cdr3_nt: TGTGCCAGCGGAATCCGGGACCAGCTAGAGACCCAGTACTTC

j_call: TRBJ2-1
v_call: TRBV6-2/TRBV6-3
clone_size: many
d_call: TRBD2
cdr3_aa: CASSQLAGGPYNEQFF
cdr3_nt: TGTGCCAGCAGTCAACTAGCGGGGGGGCCGTACAATGAGCAGTTCTTC

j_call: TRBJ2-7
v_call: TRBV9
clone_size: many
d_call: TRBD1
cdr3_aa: CASSERQGAFYEQYF
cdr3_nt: TGTGCCAGCAGCGAGAGACAGGGGGCCTTCTACGAGCAGTACTTC

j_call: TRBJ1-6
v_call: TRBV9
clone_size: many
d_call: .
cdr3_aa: CASSAEGGALHF
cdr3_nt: TGTGCCAGCAGCGCAGAGGGAGGGGCCCTCCACTTT

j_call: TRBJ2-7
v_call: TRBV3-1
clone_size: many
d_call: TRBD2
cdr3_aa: CASSQVSLAGGLLEQYF
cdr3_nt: TGTGCCAGCAGCCAAGTAAGCCTAGCGGGGGGGCTGCTCGAGCAGTACTTC

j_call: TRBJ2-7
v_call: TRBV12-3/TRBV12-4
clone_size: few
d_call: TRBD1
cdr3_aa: CASSPGYYRGLGYEQYF
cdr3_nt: TGTGCCAGCAGCCCTGGATACTACAGGGGGCTTGGCTACGAGCAGTACTTC